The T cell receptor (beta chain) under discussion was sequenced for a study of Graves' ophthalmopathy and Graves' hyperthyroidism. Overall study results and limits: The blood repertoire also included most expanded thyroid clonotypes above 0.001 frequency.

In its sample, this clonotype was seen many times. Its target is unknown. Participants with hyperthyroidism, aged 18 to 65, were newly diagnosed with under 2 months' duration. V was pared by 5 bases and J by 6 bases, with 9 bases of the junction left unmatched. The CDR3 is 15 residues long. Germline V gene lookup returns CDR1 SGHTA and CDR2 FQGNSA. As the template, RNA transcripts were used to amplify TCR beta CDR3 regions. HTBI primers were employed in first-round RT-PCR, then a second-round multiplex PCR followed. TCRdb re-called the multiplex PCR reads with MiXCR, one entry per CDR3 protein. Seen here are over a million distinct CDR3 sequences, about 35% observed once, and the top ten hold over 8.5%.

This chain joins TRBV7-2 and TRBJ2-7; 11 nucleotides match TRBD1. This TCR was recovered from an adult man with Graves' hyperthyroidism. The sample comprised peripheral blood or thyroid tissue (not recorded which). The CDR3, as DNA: TGTGCCAGCAGCCCACAGGGACAGGGGGTCGGCGAGCAGTACTTC. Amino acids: CASSPQGQGVGEQYF.